This TCR beta chain was captured in a study of T cell responses to AZD1222 COVID-19 vaccine. In germline, CDR1 is MDHEN, CDR2 SYDVKM. The CDR3 runs 12 residues. The V end was cut by 7 bases, the J end by 13 bases, with 14 bases between. The protocol was immunoSEQ multiplex PCR, while the TCRdb copy is restricted to in-frame clones and leaves out a portion. Counted here are 68,000 or so clones, about three quarters occurring once; the ten biggest clones make up about 12%. This clone was detected once. The source is an adult in good health. Specimen: peripheral blood, collected on day 0 of AZD1222 vaccination. This chain connects TRBV28 to TRBJ1-6; perhaps TRBD1 as D (6 bases). CDR3 coding DNA: TGTGCCAGCATCTCGAGGGGGGATCCCCTCCACTTT. It specifies CASISRGDPLHF.